Each of the 10 T cell receptor beta chains below was sequenced from the same sample in a study of blood T cell repertoires in COVID-19. Assay used: immunoSEQ multiplex PCR; TCRdb lists only in-frame clones, some missing. The data show about 150,000 clones, with around 85% seen just once and approximately 10% held by the top ten. The material sequenced was PBMCs or T cells enriched from blood (not recorded which). All receptors derive from a man aged 50 or older who had recovered from COVID-19.

V is TRBV29-1 and J is TRBJ2-6, with D possibly being TRBD1 (6 bases). V was trimmed by 5 bases and J by 0 bases, leaving 17 bases between them. The germline CDR1 and CDR2 sequences are SQVTM and ANQGSEA. The CDR3 has 17 amino acids. The CDR3 loop is CSVIGQRLTSGANVLTF. CDR3 in DNA: TGCAGCGTTATAGGACAGCGATTAACCTCTGGGGCCAACGTCCTGACTTTC.

The rearrangement links TRBV7-2 to TRBJ1-2; no firm D call. This CDR3 has 14 amino acids. V shed 6 bases and J shed 0 bases, with 11 bases lying between them. From germline, CDR1 is SGHTA and CDR2 FQGNSA. The CDR3 sequence: CASRIRESNYGYTF. CDR3 DNA sequence: TGTGCCAGCAGAATTCGGGAATCTAACTATGGCTACACCTTC.

J is TRBJ1-2 and V is TRBV4-1, with D possibly being TRBD1 (6 bases). The V end was cut by 3 bases, the J end by 2 bases, with 7 bases between. Germline V gene data show CDR1 as MGHRA and CDR2 as YSYEKL. The CDR3 is 13 amino acids. CDR3 nucleotide sequence: TGCGCCAGCAGCCAGGGGGCGAACTATGGCTACACCTTC. Its translation: CASSQGANYGYTF.

This clone has just a few counts. The chain has TRBV30 and TRBJ2-1, with D unresolved. Trimming stripped 2 bases from V and 8 bases from J, with 7 bases between. Germline lookup yields CDR1 GTSNPN and CDR2 SVGIG (reference sequence). This CDR3 comprises 11 residues. CDR3: CAWSLRYEQFF. In DNA form, the CDR3 reads TGTGCCTGGAGTTTGCGCTATGAGCAGTTCTTC. The complete variable domain, with remaining parts taken from reference TRBV30 and TRBJ2-1, reads SQTIHQWPATLVQPVGSPLSLECTVEGTSNPNLYWYRQAAGRGLQLLFYSVGIGQISSEVPQNLSASRPQDRQFILSSKKLLLSDSGFYLCAWSLRYEQFFGPGTRLTVL.

The chain has TRBV7-2 and TRBJ1-5; maybe TRBD1 (5 bases). The CDR3 is 15 amino acids. Germline V gene data show CDR1 as SGHTA and CDR2 as FQGNSA. V was clipped by 4 bases and J by 4 bases, with 14 bases between them. For the CDR3, the DNA is TGTGCCAGCAGCTCAGCGGGGGGGAGGAATCAGCCCCAGCATTTT. It codes for CASSSAGGRNQPQHF.

J is TRBJ1-1 and V is TRBV7-9, with a weak D call TRBD1 (6 bases). The germline CDR1 and CDR2 sequences are SEHNR and FQNEAQ (reference sequence). CDR3 length equals 19 residues. Between the trimmed V and J ends, which lost 5 bases and 4 bases, there was a span of 29 bases. CDR3: CASSPRRQGFRPASTEAFF. In nucleotides, the CDR3 is TGTGCCAGCAGCCCACGTCGGCAGGGGTTCCGGCCGGCGAGCACTGAAGCTTTCTTT.

The V call is TRBV10-3, the J call TRBJ2-1; TRBD1 is a possible D gene (6 bases). Trimming left V 6 bases short and J 9 bases short, with 12 bases between. Germline V gene data show CDR1 as ENHRY and CDR2 as SYGVKD. This CDR3 has 12 residues. As DNA, the CDR3 is TGTGCCATCAGCGAGCTGGACAGTGAGCAGTTCTTC. Its protein product is CAISELDSEQFF.

This chain connects TRBV28 to TRBJ1-2; TRBD1 agrees at 9 bases. Unmatched junction bases numbered 8, after V lost 8 bases and J lost 7 bases. The CDR3 runs 13 residues. From germline, CDR1 is MDHEN and CDR2 SYDVKM. The CDR3 DNA reads TGTGCCAGCGCCCCCGACAGGGGGTCTGGCTACACCTTC. This codes for CASAPDRGSGYTF.

The chain uses TRBV7-8 and TRBJ1-3, with D hard to call. Germline CDR1 reads SGHVS; CDR2 reads FQNEAQ. Trimming left V 2 bases short and J 2 bases short, with 13 bases between. The CDR3 is 16 amino acids. This chain's CDR3 is CASSLSPGGAGNTIYF. The CDR3 DNA is TGTGCCAGCAGCTTAAGCCCGGGTGGAGCTGGAAACACCATATATTTT.

The chain couples TRBV7-9 to TRBJ1-5; D is uncertain. The CDR3 sequence is 15 residues long. Trimming stripped 1 base from V and 2 bases from J, with 9 bases between. Germline CDR1 reads SEHNR; CDR2 reads FQNEAQ (reference sequence). The CDR3 coding sequence is TGTGCCAGCAGCTTAGAAGGAGGTGGCAATCAGCCCCAGCATTTT. It yields the protein CASSLEGGGNQPQHF.